This T cell receptor (beta chain) was found in a study of blood T cells in healthy people across ages (dated by TCRdb to the mid-2010s). Background on the whole study: In model experiments, roughly one uniquely barcoded TCR beta cDNA molecule per two T cells was captured by template switching. The study measured age-related changes in TCR beta repertoire diversity using deep sequencing normalized with unique cDNA molecular identifiers. The donors were divided into four age groups: young (average around 16 years), middle-aged (around 41), aged (approximately 62) and long-lived (82). To avoid experimental bias, donors of different ages were distributed randomly across sequencing lanes. The study analyzed two additional independent replicas of 1 million unique cDNA reads from the same blood draw for two donors, one aged 18 to 30 and one aged 80 or older.

Systemically healthy Caucasian individuals from Russia, 39 in total and aged roughly 6 to 90 years, were included as donors. Each donor gave roughly 9.5 milliliters of peripheral blood, collected into EDTA-treated Vacutainer tubes. Ficoll-Paque density-gradient centrifugation was used to isolate PBMCs, with at least 6.5 million per sample. Trizol reagent was used to extract total RNA from PBMCs, with at least 5 micrograms per sample. Naive CD45RAhigh/CD27high T cell percentages were measured by flow cytometry on a PBMC aliquot from every donor. Via the germline V gene, CDR1 is LGHNT and CDR2 FRNRAP. Inclusive of the bounding cysteine and phenylalanine, the CDR3 is 19 residues long. The sequence is cut down to CDR3 DNA, 57 bases in frame from base 1. V drops 2 bases and J drops 1 base, leaving 18 bases in between. In regard to this clonotype: Its antigen is unknown. Per-base qualities were not stored, and no clone one base away is much larger.

The library was obtained by 5' RACE. Instrument on record: Illumina HiSeq 2500. A second PCR of about 7 to 12 cycles was run with a J-beta primer mix and a sample-barcoded 5' primer. Each TCR beta cDNA molecule received a unique molecular identifier from a template-switch 5' adaptor carrying 12 random nucleotides. Each sample yielded at least 3 million CDR3-containing paired-end reads. The Mint cDNA synthesis kit, primed by a TRBC-specific oligonucleotide, was used to synthesize first-strand cDNA from all RNA. After uracil-DNA glycosylase treatment, a first 18-cycle PCR used universal primers M1SS and BC2_uni_R on all cDNA. In the original analysis: For normalization, 1 million high-quality reads were randomly selected from each sample, with every read carrying a distinct molecular identifier. Reads sharing molecular identifiers were discarded rather than binned into consensus sequences. MiTCR, run with a Q25 quality threshold and the strictest error-elimination algorithm, handled CDR3 identification, clonotype clustering and error correction. A nonparametric unseen species model using Euler transformation provided a lower-bound estimate of total TCR beta diversity. TCRdb itself trimmed the public reads at Q25 with fastp, ran MiXCR and retained productive beta chains. Merged by CDR3 protein, the rows form single entries marked with the most common genes and DNA. TCRdb assigned the V and J calls; the authors' analysis was not used. This sample lists about 1.8 million distinct CDR3 sequences; approximately 50% were detected once. 2.1% of the sample comes from the top ten.

Results the study describes overall, beyond this receptor: There was a strong correlation between observed TCR beta diversity and the percentage of naive T cells measured by flow cytometry. As age increased, observed TCR beta diversity per million T cells dropped in a roughly linear way, and a significant reduction was already evident by age 40. Estimates of total diversity from one million sequenced T cells were regarded as lower bounds and underestimates. Because donor CMV infection status was unknown, age-related changes in expanded clonotypes were potentially confounded. Since profiling was done on bulk unsorted PBMCs, naive and antigen-experienced compartments could not be conclusively compared. The long-lived group showed more naive CD4+ T cells, fewer expanded clones and increased TCR diversity than the aged group, suggesting age selection.

The rearrangement joined TRBV12-5 to TRBJ2-6; the D gene is perhaps TRBD2, on 7 matching bases. The receptor was derived from a woman in her thirties or forties in good health. Input material: blood. CDR3 reads: CASGLSPGGGGSGANVLTF. The DNA reads as follows: TGTGCTAGTGGTTTGTCCCCAGGCGGGGGCGGGTCTGGGGCCAACGTCCTGACTTTC.